The 31 T cell receptor beta chains listed next were all sequenced from one sample in a study of CD8 T cells in Susac syndrome. Reverse transcription used roughly 0.45 to 1 ug RNA and random hexamers. TCRdb re-derived calls from the immunoSEQ multiplex PCR reads in MiXCR, one entry per CDR3 protein. The sample lists under 85,000 distinct CDR3 sequences, about 94% occurring once. The sequenced sample was CD8+ T cells from PBMCs. These receptors all stem from a human donor with multiple sclerosis.

V usage is TRBV4-1 and J usage is TRBJ2-2, with TRBD1 identical over 8 bases. From germline, CDR1 is MGHRA and CDR2 YSYEKL. The CDR3 has 15 residues. Trimming took 5 bases from V and 2 from J; bases not matched to a gene: 4. CDR3 sequence: CASSTDRGNTGELFF. CDR3 coding DNA: TGCGCCAGCAGCACCGACAGGGGTAACACCGGGGAGCTGTTTTTT.

V is TRBV5-6 and J is TRBJ2-7; possibly TRBD2 for D (5 bases). V was pared by 1 base and J by 7 bases, with 12 bases between. Germline V gene sequence: CDR1 SGHDT, CDR2 YYEEEE. This CDR3 has 13 residues. CDR3 protein: CASSLPGSGEQYF. The CDR3 bases are TGTGCCAGCAGCTTGCCGGGTTCGGGGGAGCAGTACTTC.

V and J are TRBV18 and TRBJ2-1, with no clear D. The CDR3 has 15 residues. In germline, CDR1 is KGHSH, CDR2 LQKENI. Trimming stripped 3 bases from V and 0 bases from J, with 9 bases between. CDR3 nucleotides: TGTGCCAGCTCACCTGTAGGATACTCCTACAATGAGCAGTTCTTC. Translated: CASSPVGYSYNEQFF.

This clonotype has a handful of counts. V usage is TRBV6-1 and J usage is TRBJ2-7, with D perhaps given as TRBD1 or TRBD2 (5 bases each). In germline, CDR1 is MNHNS, CDR2 SASEGT. The CDR3 has 14 residues. V was pared by 7 bases and J by 2 bases, with 15 bases between. CDR3 sequence reads: CASNPGPYTYEQYF. The CDR3 DNA is TGTGCCAGCAACCCGGGACCTTACACCTACGAGCAGTACTTC.

The CDR3 here is CASSWGAGTSGPYNEQFF. The CDR3 DNA is TGTGCCAGCAGTTGGGGGGCGGGGACTAGCGGACCATACAATGAGCAGTTCTTC. This chain uses TRBV28 with TRBJ2-1, with 11 bases identical to TRBD2. Trimming took 4 bases from V and 4 from J; bases not matched to a gene: 12. The CDR3 runs to 18 residues. Germline-derived CDR1 and CDR2 are MDHEN and SYDVKM.

The chain uses TRBV27 and TRBJ1-2; 9 bases map to TRBD1. The CDR3 loop spans 15 amino acids. Germline CDR1 and CDR2: MNHEY and SMNVEV (reference sequence). V lost 3 bases and J lost 7; bases outside the gene matches: 9. The CDR3, as DNA: TGTGCCAGCAGTTTGACTCGGACAGGGGATAGTGGCTACACCTTC. Translated: CASSLTRTGDSGYTF.

The J gene is TRBJ2-7, the V gene TRBV18; tentatively, D is TRBD2 (6 bases). Trimming left V 5 bases short and J 4 bases short, with 21 bases between. Germline V gene sequence: CDR1 KGHSH, CDR2 LQKENI. The CDR3 extends over 16 amino acids. CDR3 nucleotide sequence: TGTGCCAGCTCAGCCAAGGGACTGACGAAGGGGTACGAGCAGTACTTC. Protein sequence: CASSAKGLTKGYEQYF.

V gene TRBV7-9 combines with J gene TRBJ2-1; D is unresolved. Germline V lookup: CDR1 SEHNR, CDR2 FQNEAQ (reference sequence). The CDR3 extends over 15 amino acids. Trimming stripped 3 bases from V and 3 bases from J, with 12 bases between. The CDR3 coding sequence is TGTGCCAGCAGCTTCGACCGGGCCCACTACAATGAGCAGTTCTTC. Its translation is CASSFDRAHYNEQFF.

The V call is TRBV30, the J call TRBJ2-3, with 10 bases that match TRBD2. Trimming cost V 7 bases and J 6 bases; bases outside gene matches: 10. This CDR3 has 14 amino acids. Germline CDR1 GTSNPN, CDR2 SVGIG (reference sequence). CDR3 DNA: TGTGCCTACACAGAACTAGCGGGGTTGGATACGCAGTATTTT. It codes for CAYTELAGLDTQYF.

This clonotype was counted a single time. The chain has TRBV6-1 and TRBJ2-5; D is possibly TRBD2 (6 bases). This CDR3 contains 14 residues. Per the germline V gene, CDR1 is MNHNS and CDR2 is SASEGT. Trimming removed 7 bases from V and 5 bases from J, with 17 bases in between. CDR3 protein: CASNPFPGRETQYF. DNA for the CDR3: TGTGCCAGCAATCCGTTCCCGGGGAGGGAGACCCAGTACTTC.

The chain combines TRBV3-1 with TRBJ2-7, with TRBD2 matching 8 bases. Germline-derived CDR1 and CDR2 are LGHDT and YNNKEL (reference sequence). Unmatched junction bases numbered 9, after V lost 0 bases and J lost 2 bases. The CDR3 loop spans 17 amino acids. CDR3 in amino acids: CASSQDGRREVTYEQYF. The CDR3 DNA reads TGTGCCAGCAGCCAAGATGGGCGGCGGGAGGTTACCTACGAGCAGTACTTC.

J is TRBJ2-2 and V is TRBV29-1, with a tentative D call TRBD1 (5 bases). This CDR3 contains 14 residues. V lost 4 bases and J lost 7, with 16 bases in between. Germline CDR1 SQVTM, CDR2 ANQGSEA. This CDR3 reads CSVGAFGAGGELFF. In DNA form, the CDR3 reads TGCAGCGTTGGGGCCTTTGGGGCCGGCGGGGAGCTGTTTTTT.

This chain connects TRBV30 to TRBJ2-7; 11 bases align to TRBD2. Germline V lookup: CDR1 GTSNPN, CDR2 SVGIG (reference sequence). J was trimmed by 0 bases and V by 5 bases; bases with no gene match: 9. The CDR3 sequence is 16 residues long. The CDR3 DNA reads TGTGCCTGGGAACTCACTAGCGGGGGTTCCTCCTACGAGCAGTACTTC. The encoded protein is CAWELTSGGSSYEQYF.

The chain recombines TRBV19 with TRBJ1-1; no reliable D call. Trimming removed 5 bases at V and 3 bases at J, with 16 bases between. CDR3 length equals 15 residues. CDR1 is LNHDA and CDR2 is SQIVND in the germline V gene (reference sequence). The CDR3: CASSGAEGLDTEAFF. CDR3 nucleotide sequence: TGTGCCAGTAGTGGCGCAGAGGGCTTAGACACTGAAGCTTTCTTT.

The V and J genes are TRBV27 and TRBJ2-7, with D possibly TRBD1 on 6 matching bases. The V and J ends lost 3 bases and 3 bases respectively, with 12 bases between them. The CDR3 has 14 amino acids. Per germline, CDR1 MNHEY and CDR2 SMNVEV (reference sequence). The CDR3 loop is CASSFGQLNYEQYF. As DNA, the CDR3 is TGTGCCAGCAGTTTCGGACAGCTAAACTACGAGCAGTACTTC.

V is TRBV7-8 and J is TRBJ2-1; D unclear. Germline V gene lookup returns CDR1 SGHVS and CDR2 FQNEAQ. This CDR3 comprises 12 residues. Trimming pared 1 base from V and 8 bases from J, leaving 6 bases between. The CDR3: CASSLVWYEQFF. In DNA form, the CDR3 reads TGTGCCAGCAGCTTAGTGTGGTATGAGCAGTTCTTC.

CDR3 protein: CASSAKWGTGNTIYF. CDR3 bases: TGTGCCAGCAGCGCTAAGTGGGGAACTGGAAACACCATATATTTT. V gene TRBV9 combines with J gene TRBJ1-3; D is uncertain. Germline V gene sequence: CDR1 SGDLS, CDR2 YYNGEE. Trimming pared 3 bases from V and 2 bases from J, leaving 12 bases between. The CDR3 spans 15 residues. Complete variable domain (other parts from reference TRBV9 and TRBJ1-3): DSGVTQTPKHLITATGQRVTLRCSPRSGDLSVYWYQQSLDQGLQFLIQYYNGEERAKGNILERFSAQQFPDLHSELNLSSLELGDSALYFCASSAKWGTGNTIYFGEGSWLTVV.

This clonotype was seen a single time. The chain recombines TRBV20-1 with TRBJ2-7; 8 bases map to TRBD1. The CDR3 covers 15 residues. V trimming: 0 bases; J trimming: 6 bases; junction bases outside the gene matches: 10. Germline CDR1 reads DFQATT; CDR2 reads SNEGSKA (reference sequence). The CDR3 loop is CSARDTGGTVGEQYF. CDR3 sequence (DNA): TGCAGTGCTAGAGATACAGGGGGGACCGTCGGCGAGCAGTACTTC.

The V gene is TRBV29-1, the J gene TRBJ2-3; the D gene is possibly TRBD2 (6 bases). Trimming took off 4 bases at V and 1 base at J, with 18 bases between the two ends. The CDR3 contains 16 residues. Per the germline V gene, CDR1 is SQVTM and CDR2 is ANQGSEA. The CDR3 DNA reads as TGCAGCGTTGTTGGGGTAGGGAGGTTTGGCACAGATACGCAGTATTTT. This codes for CSVVGVGRFGTDTQYF.

The chain employs TRBV7-9 and TRBJ2-5; the match to TRBD2 covers 7 bases. CDR3 size: 10 residues. V shed 11 bases, J shed 5 bases, and the junction held 2 bases outside the gene matches. Germline V CDR1 and CDR2: SEHNR, FQNEAQ (reference sequence). The CDR3 is CALGGETQYF. CDR3 DNA sequence: TGTGCCTTGGGAGGGGAGACCCAGTACTTC.

This chain uses TRBV20-1 with TRBJ1-1; no reliable D call. Germline CDR1 is DFQATT and CDR2 is SNEGSKA (reference sequence). This CDR3 contains 13 residues. V lost 1 base, J lost 3 bases, and 9 bases lay in between. DNA of the CDR3: TGCAGTGCTAGAGGGCCATGGGACACTGAAGCTTTCTTT. It encodes CSARGPWDTEAFF.

The chain has TRBV9 and TRBJ2-2; tentative D call: TRBD2 (5 bases). Germline values: CDR1 SGDLS, CDR2 YYNGEE. Trimming left V 6 bases short and J 6 bases short, with 12 bases between. The CDR3 is made up of 13 amino acids. The CDR3 region has the DNA TGTGCCAGCAACGGGGATATCCCCGGGGAGCTGTTTTTT. Protein sequence: CASNGDIPGELFF. Full variable domain (remainder filled in from reference TRBV9 and TRBJ2-2): DSGVTQTPKHLITATGQRVTLRCSPRSGDLSVYWYQQSLDQGLQFLIQYYNGEERAKGNILERFSAQQFPDLHSELNLSSLELGDSALYFCASNGDIPGELFFGEGSRLTVL.

V is TRBV27 and J is TRBJ2-7; 8 nucleotides agree with TRBD1. This CDR3 is 13 amino acids long. J gave up 5 bases and V 3 bases, and 3 bases lay outside the gene matches. CDR1 is MNHEY, CDR2 SMNVEV, per germline (reference sequence). The CDR3 DNA is TGTGCCAGCAGTTTGACAGGGGTCGACGAGCAGTACTTC. This sequence encodes CASSLTGVDEQYF.

The J gene is TRBJ2-5, the V gene TRBV20-1; possibly TRBD1 or TRBD2 for D (5 bases each). V lost 3 bases, J lost 3 bases, and 11 bases lay in between. Germline V gene data show CDR1 as DFQATT and CDR2 as SNEGSKA (reference sequence). The CDR3 runs to 13 residues. The CDR3 DNA reads TGCAGTGCTAGGCTCGAGGGGAAAGAGACCCAGTACTTC. Protein product: CSARLEGKETQYF.

This chain connects TRBV5-1 to TRBJ2-5; 7 bases match TRBD2. The germline V gene encodes CDR1 SGHRS and CDR2 YFSETQ. The junction had 8 bases not matched to a gene; V was cut back by 6 bases and J by 0 bases. This CDR3 comprises 15 residues. CDR3 nucleotides: TGCGCCAGCACTTCCGGGAGGCTGTACCAAGAGACCCAGTACTTC. Encoded protein: CASTSGRLYQETQYF.

The chain is built from TRBV9 and TRBJ2-1; D may correspond to TRBD1 or TRBD2 (5 bases each). CDR1 is SGDLS, CDR2 YYNGEE, per germline. This CDR3 has 17 residues. Between the trimmed V and J ends, which lost 4 bases and 3 bases, there was a span of 20 bases. Here the CDR3 DNA reads TGTGCCAGCAGCTCGCGAGAGGGAGACAGCGGCTACAATGAGCAGTTCTTC. As protein: CASSSREGDSGYNEQFF.

V is TRBV4-1 and J is TRBJ2-7; D is perhaps TRBD1 or TRBD2 (5 bases each). The CDR3 totals 12 residues. Germline values: CDR1 MGHRA, CDR2 YSYEKL. V was cut by 5 bases and J by 2 bases, with 7 bases left in between. CDR3 loop: CASSGGTYEQYF. DNA for the CDR3: TGCGCCAGCAGCGGGGGTACCTACGAGCAGTACTTC.

This sequence joins TRBV4-3 and TRBJ1-1; D perhaps matches TRBD1 (5 bases). Germline CDR1 is LGHNA and CDR2 is YSLEER. Deletions cut 0 bases from V and 10 bases from J, with 15 bases between. This CDR3 contains 14 residues. For the CDR3, the DNA is TGCGCCAGCAGCCAAGATTCCGAGACAGTAGGAGCTTTCTTT. Protein product: CASSQDSETVGAFF.

The rearrangement joins TRBV4-2 to TRBJ2-7; TRBD1 might be the D (6 bases). This CDR3 has 15 amino acids. Germline V lookup: CDR1 LGHNA, CDR2 YNFKEQ. Trimming removed 4 bases at V and 3 bases at J, with 16 bases between. The chain's CDR3 is CASSPEPQGNYEQYF. CDR3 in DNA: TGTGCCAGCAGCCCAGAGCCCCAGGGGAACTACGAGCAGTACTTC.

The chain recombines TRBV24-1 with TRBJ2-1, with D tentatively TRBD1 (6 bases). Trimming left V 12 bases short and J 9 bases short, with 11 bases between. The CDR3 covers 10 residues. Germline V gene data show CDR1 as KGHDR and CDR2 as SFDVKD. CDR3: CAGPRGEQFF. The CDR3 DNA reads TGTGCCGGCCCCAGGGGTGAGCAGTTCTTC.

This clonotype was counted once. The rearrangement uses TRBV7-9 and TRBJ1-5; unclear D gene. The CDR3 has 14 amino acids. The germline CDR1 and CDR2 sequences are SEHNR and FQNEAQ (reference sequence). Between the trimmed V and J ends, which lost 1 base and 3 bases, there was a span of 7 bases. The CDR3, as DNA: TGTGCCAGCAGCTTAGACGTAGACAATCAGCCCCAGCATTTT. Residues: CASSLDVDNQPQHF.